One and the same sample provided the 12 T cell receptor beta chains below, sequenced in a study of identical twins listed by TCRdb under 2016. The receptor library was made with 5' RACE. Sequencing was carried out with an Illumina HiSeq 2000. TCRdb handled the public reads itself, with Q25 trimming in fastp and clone calling in MiXCR, and kept productive beta chains. Identical CDR3 proteins give one entry, which carries the most common genes and DNA. Within this sample are approximately 620,000 distinct CDR3 sequences, with less than 10% of them counted one time only. The ten largest clonotypes hold around 0.98% of the sample. These data are also associated with another study on yellow fever vaccine responses in identical twins.

The material sequenced was PBMCs. These receptors all stem from a woman under 30 in good health.

The gene calls are TRBV28 and TRBJ2-7; 12 positions match TRBD1. The germline V gene encodes CDR1 MDHEN and CDR2 SYDVKM. V shed 2 bases and J 5 bases; nucleotides not matched to a gene: 7. The CDR3 totals 16 residues. CDR3 region: CASSLQKGQGADEQYF. Here the CDR3 DNA reads TGTGCCAGCAGTTTACAAAAGGGACAGGGGGCCGACGAGCAGTACTTC. The full variable domain, rest sourced from reference TRBV28 and TRBJ2-7, is DVKVTQSSRYLVKRTGEKVFLECVQDMDHENMFWYRQDPGLGLRLIYFSYDVKMKEKGDIPEGYSVSREKKERFSLILESASTNQTSMYLCASSLQKGQGADEQYFGPGTRLTVT.

This clonotype was detected only a few times. The gene calls are TRBV27 and TRBJ2-7; D not resolved. Germline V gene data show CDR1 as MNHEY and CDR2 as SMNVEV (reference sequence). V was cut by 5 bases and J by 3 bases, with 8 bases left in between. The CDR3 consists of 12 residues. CDR3 sequence (DNA): TGTGCCAGCAGTCCGTATTACTACGAGCAGTACTTC. Protein product: CASSPYYYEQYF.

This clonotype was counted ten times or more. The J gene is TRBJ2-7, the V gene TRBV20-1; 7 nucleotides agree with TRBD1. Germline V gives CDR1 DFQATT, CDR2 SNEGSKA (reference sequence). The V and J ends lost 6 bases and 3 bases, in that order; junction bases with no gene match: 14. This CDR3 is 15 amino acids long. CDR3 nucleotide sequence: TGCAGTGCAAGTAGACAGGGTGGGGTTCTCTACGAGCAGTACTTC. This codes for CSASRQGGVLYEQYF.

The J gene is TRBJ1-2, the V gene TRBV11-2; the D is unclear. The CDR3 extends over 15 amino acids. Germline V lookup: CDR1 SGHAT, CDR2 FQNNGV. Trimming removed 0 bases at V and 4 bases at J, with 12 bases between. CDR3 protein: CASSLERTTGYGYTF. The CDR3 nucleotides are TGTGCCAGCAGCTTAGAACGGACTACGGGCTATGGCTACACCTTC.

There are many counts of this clonotype. The chain couples TRBV28 to TRBJ2-6; D unresolved. V lost 3 bases to trimming and J lost 4 bases, with 22 bases between them. The CDR3 contains 19 residues. Looked up from germline, CDR1 is MDHEN and CDR2 is SYDVKM. Here the CDR3 DNA reads TGTGCCAGCAGTTTTTCAGCCCCCCCGCCTAATCCCGGGGCCAACGTCCTGACTTTC. Encoded protein: CASSFSAPPPNPGANVLTF.

There are a few counts of this clonotype. The chain uses TRBV28 and TRBJ2-4, with D perhaps matching TRBD1 (6 bases). Germline CDR1 is MDHEN and CDR2 is SYDVKM. The CDR3 is 14 residues long. The germline V and J ends were trimmed by 6 bases and 8 bases, with 17 bases remaining between them. CDR3 protein: CASSPGHPGDIQYF. The CDR3 DNA reads TGTGCCAGCAGCCCGGGACACCCAGGGGACATTCAGTACTTC.

In its sample, this clonotype was seen a few times. J is TRBJ2-7 and V is TRBV6-1; TRBD1 is a possible D gene (6 bases). CDR1 and CDR2 from the germline V gene are MNHNS and SASEGT. The V and J ends lost 7 bases and 6 bases respectively, with 22 bases between them. The CDR3 is made up of 15 amino acids. The CDR3 region has the DNA TGTGCCAGCAATCCTACTGAGACAGGAGGAAGCGAGCAGTACTTC. It encodes CASNPTETGGSEQYF.

This chain connects TRBV29-1 to TRBJ2-7; D is undetermined. The CDR3 spans 13 residues. Germline V gene sequence: CDR1 SQVTM, CDR2 ANQGSEA. Trimming took 0 bases from V and 3 from J, leaving 9 bases between them. CDR3 amino acids: CSVEEGDVYEQYF. In nucleotides, the CDR3 is TGCAGCGTTGAAGAAGGAGACGTCTACGAGCAGTACTTC.

There are many counts of this clonotype. The chain combines TRBV24-1 with TRBJ2-5, with 14 positions matching TRBD2. J lost 6 bases, V lost 4 bases, and 3 bases had no gene match. The V gene's germline CDR1 is KGHDR and CDR2 SFDVKD. The length of the CDR3 is 15 residues. CDR3 coding DNA: TGTGCCACCAGTGACCGGACTAGCGGGAGGAAGACCCAGTACTTC. This encodes CATSDRTSGRKTQYF.

CDR3 coding DNA: TGTGCCAGCAGCTTAGAACTAGCGGGGGTTATGAATGAGCAGTTCTTC. Its translation: CASSLELAGVMNEQFF. V is TRBV7-2 and J is TRBJ2-1; 11 bases are shared with TRBD2. The CDR3 is 16 residues long. V shed 1 base, J shed 7 bases, and the junction held 6 bases outside the gene matches. Germline-derived CDR1 and CDR2 are SGHTA and FQGNSA.

The sample holds many counts of this clonotype. The rearrangement uses TRBV12-3 or TRBV12-4 and TRBJ2-1; D not certain. V was clipped by 10 bases and J by 6 bases, with 10 bases between them. The CDR3 is 11 amino acids. The CDR3 nucleotides read TGTGCCACTGGAAAACTCAATGAGCAGTTCTTC. Translated, it gives CATGKLNEQFF.

This clonotype was found many times. The chain is built from TRBV12-3 or TRBV12-4 and TRBJ2-3; the D gene is possibly TRBD2 (5 bases). The V end lost 4 bases, the J end lost 1 base, and 12 bases lay between the germline ends. This CDR3 contains 15 residues. The DNA for the CDR3 is TGTGCCAGCAGTTCGGGATCCGGAGGCACAGATACGCAGTATTTT. It translates to CASSSGSGGTDTQYF.